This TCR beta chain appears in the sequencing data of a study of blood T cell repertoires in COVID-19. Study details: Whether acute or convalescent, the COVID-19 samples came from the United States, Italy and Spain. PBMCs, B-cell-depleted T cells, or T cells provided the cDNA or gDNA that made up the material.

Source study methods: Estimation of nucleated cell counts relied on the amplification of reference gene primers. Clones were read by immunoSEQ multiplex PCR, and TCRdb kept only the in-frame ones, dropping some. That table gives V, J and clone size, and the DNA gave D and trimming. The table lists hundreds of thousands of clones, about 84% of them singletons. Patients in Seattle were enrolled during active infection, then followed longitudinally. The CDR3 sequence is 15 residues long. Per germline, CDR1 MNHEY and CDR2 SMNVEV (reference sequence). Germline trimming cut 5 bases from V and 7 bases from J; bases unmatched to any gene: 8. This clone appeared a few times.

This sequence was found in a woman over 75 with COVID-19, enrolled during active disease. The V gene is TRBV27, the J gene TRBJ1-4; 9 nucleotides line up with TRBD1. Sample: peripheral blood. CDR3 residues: CASSTGTGTVEKLFF. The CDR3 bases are TGTGCCAGCAGTACCGGGACAGGGACGGTTGAAAAACTGTTTTTT.